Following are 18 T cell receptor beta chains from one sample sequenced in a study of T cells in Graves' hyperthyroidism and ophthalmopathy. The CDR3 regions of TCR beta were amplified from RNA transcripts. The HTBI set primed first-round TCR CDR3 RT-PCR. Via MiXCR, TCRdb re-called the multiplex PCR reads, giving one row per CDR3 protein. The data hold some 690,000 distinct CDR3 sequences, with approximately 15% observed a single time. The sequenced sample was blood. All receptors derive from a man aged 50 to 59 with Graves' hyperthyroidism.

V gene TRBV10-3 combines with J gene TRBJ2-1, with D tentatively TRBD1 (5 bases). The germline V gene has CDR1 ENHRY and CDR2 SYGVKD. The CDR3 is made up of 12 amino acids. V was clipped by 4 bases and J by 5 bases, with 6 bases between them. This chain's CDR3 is CAISVDNNEQFF. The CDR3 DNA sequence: TGTGCCATCAGTGTGGACAACAATGAGCAGTTCTTC.

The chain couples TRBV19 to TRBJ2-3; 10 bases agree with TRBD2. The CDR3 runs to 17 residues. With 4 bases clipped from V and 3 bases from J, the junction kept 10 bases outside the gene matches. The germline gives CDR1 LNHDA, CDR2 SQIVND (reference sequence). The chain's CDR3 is CASSTPKREGSTDTQYF. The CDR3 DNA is TGTGCCAGTAGTACCCCTAAGCGGGAGGGCAGTACAGATACGCAGTATTTT. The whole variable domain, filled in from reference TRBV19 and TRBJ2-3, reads DGGITQSPKYLFRKEGQNVTLSCEQNLNHDAMYWYRQDPGQGLRLIYYSQIVNDFQKGDIAEGYSVSREKKESFPLTVTSAQKNPTAFYLCASSTPKREGSTDTQYFGPGTRLTVL.

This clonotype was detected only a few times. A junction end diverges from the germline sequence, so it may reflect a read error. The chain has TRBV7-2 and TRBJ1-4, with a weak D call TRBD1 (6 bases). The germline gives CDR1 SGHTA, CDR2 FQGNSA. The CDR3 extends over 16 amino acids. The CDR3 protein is CASSLVGGQPNGKLFF. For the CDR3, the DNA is TGTGCCAGCAGCTTAGTCGGGGGGCAGCCTAATGGAAAACTGTTTTTT.

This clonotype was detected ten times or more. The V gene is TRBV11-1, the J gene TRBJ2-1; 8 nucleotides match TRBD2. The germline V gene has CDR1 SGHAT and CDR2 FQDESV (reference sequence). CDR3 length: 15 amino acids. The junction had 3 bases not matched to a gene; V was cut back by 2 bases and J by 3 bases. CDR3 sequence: CASSLYSGSYNEQFF. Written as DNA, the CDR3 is TGTGCCAGCAGCTTATACAGCGGGAGCTACAATGAGCAGTTCTTC.

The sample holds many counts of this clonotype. In nucleotides, the CDR3 is TGCGCCAGCAGCTTGGAATGGGGTGCGCACACTGAAGCTTTCTTT. Protein sequence: CASSLEWGAHTEAFF. V usage is TRBV5-1 and J usage is TRBJ1-1; D gene uncertain. V lost 0 bases to trimming and J lost 3 bases, with 12 bases between them. Germline V CDR1 and CDR2: SGHRS, YFSETQ. The CDR3 has 15 amino acids.

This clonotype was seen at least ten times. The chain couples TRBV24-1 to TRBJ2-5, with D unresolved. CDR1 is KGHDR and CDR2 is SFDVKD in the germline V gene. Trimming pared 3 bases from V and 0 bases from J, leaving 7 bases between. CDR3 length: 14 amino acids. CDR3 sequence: CATSDPPNQETQYF. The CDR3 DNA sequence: TGTGCCACCAGTGATCCCCCGAACCAAGAGACCCAGTACTTC.

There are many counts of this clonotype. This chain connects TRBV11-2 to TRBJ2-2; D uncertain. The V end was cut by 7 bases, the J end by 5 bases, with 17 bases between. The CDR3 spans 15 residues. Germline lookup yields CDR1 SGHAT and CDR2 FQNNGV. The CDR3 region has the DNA TGTGCCAGCACACTACAAGACATAACAACCGGGGAGCTGTTTTTT. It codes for CASTLQDITTGELFF.

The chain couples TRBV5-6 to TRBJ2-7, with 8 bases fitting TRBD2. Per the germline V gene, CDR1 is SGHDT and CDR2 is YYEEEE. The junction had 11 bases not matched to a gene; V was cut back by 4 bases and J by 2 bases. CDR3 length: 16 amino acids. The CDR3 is CASSLPGGGIPYEQYF. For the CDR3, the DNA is TGTGCCAGCAGCCTTCCGGGGGGGGGGATTCCCTACGAGCAGTACTTC.

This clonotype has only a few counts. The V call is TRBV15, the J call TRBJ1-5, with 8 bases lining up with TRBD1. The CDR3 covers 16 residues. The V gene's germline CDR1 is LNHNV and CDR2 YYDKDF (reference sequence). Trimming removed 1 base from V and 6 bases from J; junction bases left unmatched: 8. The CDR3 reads CATSRGDRGLGQPQHF. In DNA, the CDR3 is TGTGCCACCAGCAGAGGTGACAGGGGACTAGGTCAGCCCCAGCATTTT.

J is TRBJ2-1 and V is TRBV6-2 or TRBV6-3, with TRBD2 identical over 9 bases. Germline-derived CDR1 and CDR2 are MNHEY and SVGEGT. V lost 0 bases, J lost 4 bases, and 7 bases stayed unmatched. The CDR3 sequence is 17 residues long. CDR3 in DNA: TGTGCCAGCAGTTACTCCCCTATTAGCGGGAGATACAATGAGCAGTTCTTC. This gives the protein CASSYSPISGRYNEQFF.

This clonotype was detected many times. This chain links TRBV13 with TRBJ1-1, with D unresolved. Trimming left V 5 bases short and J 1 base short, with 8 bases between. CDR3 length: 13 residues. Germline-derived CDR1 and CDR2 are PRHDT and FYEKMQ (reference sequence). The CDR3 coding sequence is TGTGCCAGCAGCGTGACGGGGAACACTGAAGCTTTCTTT. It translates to CASSVTGNTEAFF.

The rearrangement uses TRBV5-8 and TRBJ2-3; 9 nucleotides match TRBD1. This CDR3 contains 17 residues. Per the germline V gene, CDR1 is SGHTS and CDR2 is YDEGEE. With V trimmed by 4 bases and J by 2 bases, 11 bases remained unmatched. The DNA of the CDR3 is TGTGCCAGCAGCACCTTTATCAGGACAGGGGACACAGATACGCAGTATTTT. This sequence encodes CASSTFIRTGDTDTQYF.

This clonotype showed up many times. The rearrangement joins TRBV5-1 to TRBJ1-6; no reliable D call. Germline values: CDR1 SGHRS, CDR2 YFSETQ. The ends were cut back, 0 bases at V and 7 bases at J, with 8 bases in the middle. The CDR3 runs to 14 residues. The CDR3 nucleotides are TGCGCCAGCAGCTTGGAGAGGAGAAATTCACCCCTCCACTTT. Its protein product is CASSLERRNSPLHF.

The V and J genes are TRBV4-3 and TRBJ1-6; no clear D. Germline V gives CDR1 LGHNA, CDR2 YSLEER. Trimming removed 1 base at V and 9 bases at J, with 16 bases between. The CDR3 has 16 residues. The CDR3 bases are TGCGCCAGCAGCCAAGGCGTTGGGGAGATTGGTTCACCCCTCCACTTT. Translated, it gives CASSQGVGEIGSPLHF.

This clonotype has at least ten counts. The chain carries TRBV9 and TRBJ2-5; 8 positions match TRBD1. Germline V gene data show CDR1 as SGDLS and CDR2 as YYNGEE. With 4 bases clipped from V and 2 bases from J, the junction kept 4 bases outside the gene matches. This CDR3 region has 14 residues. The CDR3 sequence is CASSRGQGQETQYF. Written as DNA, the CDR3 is TGTGCCAGCAGCCGCGGACAGGGTCAAGAGACCCAGTACTTC.

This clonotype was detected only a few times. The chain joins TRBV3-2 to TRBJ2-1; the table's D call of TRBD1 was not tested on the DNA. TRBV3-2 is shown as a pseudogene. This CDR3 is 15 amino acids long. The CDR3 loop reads CASSTRDRGLGEQFF. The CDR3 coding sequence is TGTGCCAGCAGCACGCGGGACAGGGGGCTGGGTGAGCAGTTCTTC.

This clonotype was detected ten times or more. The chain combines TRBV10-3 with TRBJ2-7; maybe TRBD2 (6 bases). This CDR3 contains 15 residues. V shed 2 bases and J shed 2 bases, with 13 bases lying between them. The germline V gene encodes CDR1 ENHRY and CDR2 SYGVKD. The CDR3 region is CAISEGLGGTYEQYF. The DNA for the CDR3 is TGTGCCATCAGTGAGGGTCTGGGGGGTACCTACGAGCAGTACTTC.

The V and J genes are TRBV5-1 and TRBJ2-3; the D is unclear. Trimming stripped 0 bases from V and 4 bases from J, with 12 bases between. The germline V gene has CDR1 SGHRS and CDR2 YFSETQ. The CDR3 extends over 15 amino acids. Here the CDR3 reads CASSLGGIRADTQYF. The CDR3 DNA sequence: TGCGCCAGCAGCTTGGGTGGGATCCGGGCAGATACGCAGTATTTT.